The table lists the clone carrying this T cell receptor (beta chain) with a count of one. The germline gives CDR1 SGDLS, CDR2 YYNGEE. The CDR3 runs 14 residues. V was clipped by 1 base and J by 7 bases, with 14 bases between them. This entry is derived from a study of shared clonotypes between healthy human individuals. Genomic DNA belonging to each subset was distributed in equal measure over several immunoSEQ plates. TCRdb keeps only in-frame clones here, not all; method: immunoSEQ multiplex PCR. The sample includes roughly 720,000 clones, around 91% seen only once; the top ten take 34%. Sequencing was done on a sample of memory CD8+ T cells from PBMCs. Sample subset: CD45RO+ cells pooled with CCR7-negative TemRA cells. The receptor's source is a man aged 18 to 30 in good health. Some clones in this sample may be carry-over from other donors' samples. The J gene is TRBJ1-2, the V gene TRBV9; no clear D. The DNA for the CDR3 is TGTGCCAGCAGCGTAAGTGGGGTAGACTCTGGCTACACCTTC. Translation: CASSVSGVDSGYTF.